The source of this T cell receptor beta chain is a study of shared clonotypes between healthy human individuals (TCRdb year 2020). About the full investigation: The cohort included a few men and two women between 18 and 49 years of age. Each donor's leukapheresis produced roughly between roughly 0.9 and 8.9 billion PBMCs. Different laboratories and diverse techniques were used to prepare libraries and sequence TCR repertoires, to increase sequencing depth and limit assay-specific biases. Per donor, three plates each were used for CD4 naive and CD4 memory, two for CD8 naive, and one for CD8 memory. Blood TCR repertoires of about five healthy adults were deeply sequenced to estimate repertoire size and the extent of clonotype sharing between individuals. The paper's findings and limits, for the study overall: When four donors were compared, the shared fraction of clonotypes was about 5% for naive CD4, about 4% for naive CD8, 2.3% for memory CD4, and under 0.5% for memory CD8. The genetic and exposure-history diversity represented was limited by the small number of donors. Clonotypes shared by all four sorted-subset donors showed higher generation probabilities than non-shared clonotypes. Pairwise subsampling indicated that sequencing depth was expected to affect the degree of clonotype sharing among donors. Incomplete sequencing was indicated by rarefaction of sorted-subset datasets, despite the large sequencing depth. Sampling was restricted to blood, and TCR repertoires in tissue are likely to differ from TCR repertoires in blood. Larger estimated clonotype richness was generally found for naive subsets than for memory subsets.

About this clone: The specificity of this receptor is unknown. No quality values exist for individual bases; no much larger clone is one base distant.

CD8 naive samples consisted of CD45RO-negative cells that were positively selected for CCR7, yielding a CD45RA+CCR7+ population without TemRA cells. Healthy HIV-negative adults with no recently reported acute infections or vaccinations were included as donors. Every donor was a Caucasian adult living in Nashville, Tennessee, USA. After blood collection by leukapheresis, PBMCs were isolated using Ficoll-Histopaque density gradient centrifugation and then cryopreserved in the vapor phase of liquid nitrogen. Purity and quantity of every magnetically sorted T cell population were checked by analytical flow cytometry. Genomic DNA was isolated from each sorted fraction and quantified by UV absorbance on a Nanodrop 2000c. TCR CDR3 regions were amplified from genomic DNA by multiplex PCR using the deep immunoSEQ assay. Extracted genomic DNA from each cell subset was spread evenly across all wells of several immunoSEQ 96-well plates, with each plate serving as a replicate. For sorted subsets, roughly 0.2 ug genomic DNA, equal to about 30,000 T cell genomes, was loaded into each replicate PCR. The purified libraries were quantified using a Qubit 3.0 fluorometer, sized with a Bioanalyzer 2100, and then quantified again using the KAPA Library Quantification kit. A separate single-read 150-cycle Illumina NextSeq 550 flow cell was used to sequence each immunoSEQ 96-well plate. The authors' analysis ran thus. Because only junctional sequences without quality scores were contained in the immunoSEQ output, filtering matching that applied to full-length reads could not be performed. Sequences were annotated with PyIR, a Python wrapper for IgBLAST v1.9, and V/J genes and CDR3 were assigned using IMGT germline references. Reads were removed for weak V/J assignments (E-value above 1e-6), missing CDR3, stop codons, out-of-frame junctions, or ambiguous translated residues. V3J clonotypes were defined as sequences sharing an identical inferred V gene, J gene, and CDR3 amino acid sequence. Percentage overlap between repertoires was calculated by dividing the number of shared unique clonotypes by the size of the smaller repertoire. Three approaches were used to assess repertoire richness: RTK rarefaction, the Chao1 estimator, and Recon v2.1 estimates of unobserved clonotypes. For all TCRbeta clonotypes obtained by the gDNA method from four donors, generation probabilities were computed with OLGA. TCRdb limited this immuneACCESS table to in-frame rearrangements with V and J called. A share of clones is missing; checked studies link under half to unresolved V genes, and the rest is unexplained. The DNA gave D and trimming, while V, J and clone size come from that table. The sample records over 2,000,000 clones, approximately 92% of which are singletons. The ten largest clones take up about 1.7% of the sample.

The clonotype originates from a man aged 18-30 years in good health. Some clones in this sample may be carry-over from other donors' samples. Sequencing input: naive CD8+ T cells from PBMCs. The cell subset or site label, read with the paper, signifies: CD45RA+CCR7+.

The bases are TGCGCCAGCCGACGGTCCAACACTGAAGCTTTCTTT. This translates into CASRRSNTEAFF. The sequence joins TRBV5-1 to TRBJ1-1; no confident D gene assignment can be made. The CDR3 measures 12 amino acids from cysteine to phenylalanine. The kept DNA is CDR3 alone, 36 bases in frame from the first base. V is clipped by 7 bases and J by 2 bases, and the sequence between their germline boundaries is 9 bases long. Reading the germline V gene gives CDR1 SGHRS and CDR2 YFSETQ. The variable domain in full, with residues beyond the CDR3 obtained from the reference TRBV5-1 and TRBJ1-1 genes, is KAGVTQTPRYLIKTRGQQVTLSCSPISGHRSVSWYQQTPGQGLQFLFEYFSETQRNKGNFPGRFSGRQFSNSRSEMNVSTLELGDSALYLCASRRSNTEAFFGQGTRLTVV.